This T cell receptor (beta chain) was identified during a study of blood T cell repertoires in COVID-19 (dated by TCRdb to about 2020). About the study as a whole: Samples from collaborators originated in the United States, Italy and Spain and spanned both the acute and convalescent phases of COVID-19. Deeply sampled blood TCRbeta repertoires from subjects exposed to, actively infected with, or recovered from COVID-19 were included in the dataset. A de-identified subject ID, COVID-19 status, age in years and sex were almost always included in the sample metadata. The repertoires were made available in a free public database intended to serve as a resource for research on the immune response to SARS-CoV-2. Samples came from the ongoing ImmuneRACE study (first 160 participants) plus 1,254 subjects from 6 global collaborators. HLA class I and class II types, where available, came from metadata supplied by the sample provider rather than from assay-based typing. The material from the prospective study consisted of cDNA or gDNA derived from T cells, B-cell-depleted T cells, or PBMCs.

General study outcomes and caveats: The amount of clinical and demographic metadata varied by source and participant and was provided uncurated.

The immunoSEQ Assay, a bias-controlled multiplex PCR, was used to amplify TCRbeta CDR3 regions from genomic DNA. The authors' pipeline ran thus. Nucleated cell counts per sample were estimated from amplification of reference gene primers within the assay. To quantify the absolute abundance of each unique TCRbeta CDR3 rearrangement, sequence reads were collapsed and filtered. Productive Simpson clonality was computed per sample as the square root of Simpson's diversity index over productive rearrangements. TCRdb mirrors the immuneACCESS table, restricted to in-frame sequences. Some clones are absent from its copies; in checked studies, under half trace to an unresolved V gene, and the reason for the others is unknown. For V, J and clone size, that table is used; D and trimming come from the DNA. The sample table records hundreds of thousands of clones; roughly four fifths of these occur just once. The top ten hold roughly 7.4% of the sample.

The germline V gene sets CDR1 to SGHTA and CDR2 to FQGNSA. CDR3 length: 14 amino acids, cysteine to phenylalanine. The DNA shown is the 42-base CDR3, in frame from base 1. V loses 3 bases, J loses 5 bases, and the germline ends lie 13 bases apart. Worth noting for this clone: The specificity of this receptor is unknown. One base away there is no much larger clone; base qualities are not given.

The collaborating institutions used their own protocols to collect whole blood in K2EDTA tubes. For TCRbeta analysis, collaborator samples were shipped as frozen whole blood, as isolated PBMCs, or as DNA extracted from either sample type. The sequencing sample was made of peripheral blood. The source is a woman in her fifties or sixties with acute or convalescent COVID-19. Recombination linked TRBV7-2 to TRBJ1-2, with the D gene call left open. The CDR3 protein: CASSLERPTYGYTF. The DNA reads as follows: TGTGCCAGCAGCTTGGAGAGACCCACTTATGGCTACACCTTC. Joined to the reference TRBV7-2 and TRBJ1-2 proteins, this CDR3 gives the full variable domain: GAGVSQSPSNKVTEKGKDVELRCDPISGHTALYWYRQSLGQGLEFLIYFQGNSAPDKSGLPSDRFSAERTGGSVSTLTIQRTQQEDSAVYLCASSLERPTYGYTFGSGTRLTVV.